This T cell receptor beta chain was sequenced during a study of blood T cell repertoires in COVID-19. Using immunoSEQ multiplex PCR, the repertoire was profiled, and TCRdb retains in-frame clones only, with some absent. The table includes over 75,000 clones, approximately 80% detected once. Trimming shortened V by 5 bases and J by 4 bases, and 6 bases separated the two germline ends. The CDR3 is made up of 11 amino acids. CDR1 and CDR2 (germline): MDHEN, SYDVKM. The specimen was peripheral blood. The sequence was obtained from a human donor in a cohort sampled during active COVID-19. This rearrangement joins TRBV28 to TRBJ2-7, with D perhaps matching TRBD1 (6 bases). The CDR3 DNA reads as TGTGCCAGCAGTGACAGGTACGAGCAGTACTTC. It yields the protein CASSDRYEQYF.